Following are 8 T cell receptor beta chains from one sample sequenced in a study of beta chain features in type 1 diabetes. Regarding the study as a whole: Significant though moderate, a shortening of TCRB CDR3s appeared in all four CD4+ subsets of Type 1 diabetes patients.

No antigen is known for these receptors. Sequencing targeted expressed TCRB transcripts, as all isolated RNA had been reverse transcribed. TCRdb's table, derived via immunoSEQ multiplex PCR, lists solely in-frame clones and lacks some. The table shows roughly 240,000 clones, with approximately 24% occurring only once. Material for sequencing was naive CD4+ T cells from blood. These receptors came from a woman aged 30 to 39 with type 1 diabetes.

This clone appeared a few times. CDR3 loop: CASSEWLARADDTGELFF. CDR3 in DNA: TGTGCCAGCAGTGAATGGTTGGCCAGGGCGGATGACACCGGGGAGCTGTTTTTT. The rearrangement links TRBV2 to TRBJ2-2; TRBD1 is a possible D gene (5 bases). V gave up 2 bases and J gave up 3 bases, with 19 bases separating them. CDR1 SNHLY and CDR2 FYNNEI come from the germline V gene. This CDR3 region has 18 residues.

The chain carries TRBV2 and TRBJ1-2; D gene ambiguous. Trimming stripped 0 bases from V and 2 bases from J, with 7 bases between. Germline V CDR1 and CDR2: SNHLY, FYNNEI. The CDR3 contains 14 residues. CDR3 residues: CASSEASGNYGYTF. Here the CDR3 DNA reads TGTGCCAGCAGTGAAGCTTCCGGGAACTATGGCTACACCTTC.

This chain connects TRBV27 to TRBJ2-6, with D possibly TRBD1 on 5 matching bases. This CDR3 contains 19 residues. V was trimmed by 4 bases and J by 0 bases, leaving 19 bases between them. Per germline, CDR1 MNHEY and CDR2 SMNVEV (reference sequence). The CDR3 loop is CASSSTARGLSSGANVLTF. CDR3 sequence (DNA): TGTGCCAGCAGTTCCACGGCAAGGGGATTAAGCTCTGGGGCCAACGTCCTGACTTTC.

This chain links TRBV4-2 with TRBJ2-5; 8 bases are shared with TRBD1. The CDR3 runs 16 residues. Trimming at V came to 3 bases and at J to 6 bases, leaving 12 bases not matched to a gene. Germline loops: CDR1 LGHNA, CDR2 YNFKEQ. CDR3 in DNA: TGTGCCAGCAGCCACACAGGACAGGGAGCCGTGCAGACCCAGTACTTC. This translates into CASSHTGQGAVQTQYF.

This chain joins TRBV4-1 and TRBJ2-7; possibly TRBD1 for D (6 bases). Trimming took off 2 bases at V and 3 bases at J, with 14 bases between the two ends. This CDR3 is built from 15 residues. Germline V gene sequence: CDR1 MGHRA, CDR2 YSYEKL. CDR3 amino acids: CASSQSGTPGYEQYF. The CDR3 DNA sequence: TGCGCCAGCAGCCAATCCGGGACACCCGGCTACGAGCAGTACTTC.

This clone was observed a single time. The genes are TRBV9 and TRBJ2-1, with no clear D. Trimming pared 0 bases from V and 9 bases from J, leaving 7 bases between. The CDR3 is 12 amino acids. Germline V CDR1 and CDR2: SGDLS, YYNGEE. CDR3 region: CASSVGEAEQFF. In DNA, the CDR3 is TGTGCCAGCAGCGTAGGTGAGGCTGAGCAGTTCTTC.

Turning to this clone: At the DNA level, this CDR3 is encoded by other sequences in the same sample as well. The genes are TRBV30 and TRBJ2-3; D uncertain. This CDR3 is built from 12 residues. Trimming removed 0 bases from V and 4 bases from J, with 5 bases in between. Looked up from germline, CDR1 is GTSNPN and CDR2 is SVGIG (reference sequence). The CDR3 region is CAWSVLSDTQYF. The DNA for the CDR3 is TGTGCCTGGAGTGTACTCTCAGATACGCAGTATTTT.

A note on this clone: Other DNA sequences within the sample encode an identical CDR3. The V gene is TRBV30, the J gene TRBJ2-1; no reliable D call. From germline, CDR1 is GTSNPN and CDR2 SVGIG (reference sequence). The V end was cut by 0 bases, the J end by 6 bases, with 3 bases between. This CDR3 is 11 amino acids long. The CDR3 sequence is CAWSVLNEQFF. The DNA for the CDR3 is TGTGCCTGGAGTGTACTCAATGAGCAGTTCTTC.